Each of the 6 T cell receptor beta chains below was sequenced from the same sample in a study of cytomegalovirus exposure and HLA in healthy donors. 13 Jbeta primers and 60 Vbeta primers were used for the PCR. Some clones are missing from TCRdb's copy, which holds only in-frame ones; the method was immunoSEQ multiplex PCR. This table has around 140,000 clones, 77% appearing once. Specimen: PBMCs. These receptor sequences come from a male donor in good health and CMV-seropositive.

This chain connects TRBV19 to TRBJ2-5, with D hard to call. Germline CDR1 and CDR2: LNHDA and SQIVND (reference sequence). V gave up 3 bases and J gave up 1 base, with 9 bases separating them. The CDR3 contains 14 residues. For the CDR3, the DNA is TGTGCCAGTAGTATTATTGGGCTCCAAGAGACCCAGTACTTC. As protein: CASSIIGLQETQYF.

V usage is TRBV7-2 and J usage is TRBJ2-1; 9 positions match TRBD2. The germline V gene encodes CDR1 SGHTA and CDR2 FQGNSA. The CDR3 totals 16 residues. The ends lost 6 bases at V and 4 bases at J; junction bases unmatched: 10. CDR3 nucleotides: TGTGCCAGCAGTCCAAGGGCGGCGGGGGGGTACAATGAGCAGTTCTTC. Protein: CASSPRAAGGYNEQFF.

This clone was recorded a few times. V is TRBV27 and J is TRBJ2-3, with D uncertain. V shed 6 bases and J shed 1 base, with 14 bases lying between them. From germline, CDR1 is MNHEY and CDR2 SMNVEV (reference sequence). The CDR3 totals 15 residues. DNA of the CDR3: TGTGCCAGCAGCCCCCACTTGCGCGGCACAGATACGCAGTATTTT. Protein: CASSPHLRGTDTQYF.

DNA for the CDR3: TGTGCCACCAGCAGACCCGGGACAGAGAGCACAGATACGCAGTATTTT. Translated, it gives CATSRPGTESTDTQYF. The chain carries TRBV15 and TRBJ2-3, with TRBD1 identical over 7 bases. V shed 2 bases, J shed 0 bases, and the junction held 5 bases outside the gene matches. Germline loops: CDR1 LNHNV, CDR2 YYDKDF (reference sequence). There are 16 residues in the CDR3.

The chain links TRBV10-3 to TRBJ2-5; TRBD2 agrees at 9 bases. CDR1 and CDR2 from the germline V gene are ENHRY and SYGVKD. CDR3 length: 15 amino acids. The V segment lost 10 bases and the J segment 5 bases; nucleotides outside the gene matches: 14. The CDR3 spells CATGKTGTSRETQYF. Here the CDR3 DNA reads TGTGCCACCGGGAAAACCGGGACTAGCAGGGAGACCCAGTACTTC.

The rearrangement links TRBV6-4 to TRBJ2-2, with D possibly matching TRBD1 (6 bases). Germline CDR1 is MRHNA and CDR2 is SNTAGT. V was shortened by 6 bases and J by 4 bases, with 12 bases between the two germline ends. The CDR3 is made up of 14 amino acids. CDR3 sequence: CASSADRSTGELFF. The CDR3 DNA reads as TGTGCCAGCAGCGCGGACAGATCCACCGGGGAGCTGTTTTTT.